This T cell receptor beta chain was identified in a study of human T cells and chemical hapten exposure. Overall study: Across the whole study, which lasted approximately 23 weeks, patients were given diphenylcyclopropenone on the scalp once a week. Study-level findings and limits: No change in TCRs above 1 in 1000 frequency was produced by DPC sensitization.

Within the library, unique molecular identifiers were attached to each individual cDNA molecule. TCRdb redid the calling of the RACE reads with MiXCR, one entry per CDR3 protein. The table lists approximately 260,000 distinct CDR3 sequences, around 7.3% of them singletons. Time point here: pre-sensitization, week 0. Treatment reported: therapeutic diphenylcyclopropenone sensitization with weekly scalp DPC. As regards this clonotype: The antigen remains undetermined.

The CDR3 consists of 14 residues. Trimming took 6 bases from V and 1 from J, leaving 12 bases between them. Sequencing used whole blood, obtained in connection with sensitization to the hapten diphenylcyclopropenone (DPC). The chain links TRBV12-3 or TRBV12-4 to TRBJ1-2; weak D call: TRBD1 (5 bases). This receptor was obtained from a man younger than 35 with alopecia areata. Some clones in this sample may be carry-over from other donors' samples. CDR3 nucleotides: TGTGCCAGCAGCCCGGGACCGGTTAACTATGGCTACACCTTC. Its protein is CASSPGPVNYGYTF.